The 8 T cell receptor beta chains below come from one sample, sequenced in a study of CD8 T cells in ankylosing spondylitis. Overall study results and limits: Characteristic, it appeared, of ankylosing spondylitis blood was a TCR beta motif of about eight highly homologous variants.

The antigens these receptors bind are not known. Using its own MiXCR run on the 5' RACE reads, TCRdb lists one record per CDR3 protein. The data show hundreds of thousands of distinct CDR3 sequences, approximately 10% seen once. The material sequenced was blood, either unsorted or a sorted T cell fraction (not recorded which). The receptor set was obtained from a male donor with ankylosing spondylitis.

The CDR3 DNA is TGCAGTGCTAGAGTCGGAACCTCTGGAAACACCATATATTTT. This sequence encodes CSARVGTSGNTIYF. This rearrangement joins TRBV20-1 to TRBJ1-3, with D unclear. Germline V CDR1 and CDR2: DFQATT, SNEGSKA (reference sequence). The CDR3 consists of 14 residues. With 1 base removed from V and 0 bases from J, the gap between germline ends came to 7 bases.

This clonotype showed up many times. This chain joins TRBV4-2 and TRBJ1-5, with 9 bases aligning to TRBD1. Germline loops: CDR1 LGHNA, CDR2 YNFKEQ. This CDR3 comprises 14 residues. J was trimmed by 4 bases and V by 9 bases; bases with no gene match: 7. This chain's CDR3 is CASNSGQGNQPQHF. The CDR3 nucleotides read TGTGCCAGTAACTCGGGACAGGGTAATCAGCCCCAGCATTTT.

The chain uses TRBV21-1 and TRBJ2-3; TRBD2, the table's D call, lacks a check against the DNA. TRBV21-1 is a pseudogene. The CDR3 extends over 19 amino acids. The CDR3 nucleotides read TGTGCCAGCAGCACTCCACACCTAGCGGGGGGGCGCCATACAGATACGCAGTATTTT. Its protein product is CASSTPHLAGGRHTDTQYF.

This clonotype was seen ten or more times. The chain joins TRBV4-3 to TRBJ1-3; possible D gene TRBD1, 6 bases. Trimming removed 3 bases from V and 2 bases from J, with 8 bases in between. This CDR3 is built from 14 residues. Germline V gives CDR1 LGHNA, CDR2 YSLEER. CDR3 DNA sequence: TGCGCCAGCAGCCATAGGGGGACTGGAAACACCATATATTTT. Amino acids: CASSHRGTGNTIYF.

This clonotype was counted at least ten times. V and J are TRBV10-3 and TRBJ2-5; D remains ambiguous. CDR3 length equals 14 residues. V lost 0 bases and J 3 bases, leaving 8 bases between the germline ends. From germline, CDR1 is ENHRY and CDR2 SYGVKD. CDR3 loop: CAISESGRKETQYF. The CDR3 nucleotides read TGTGCCATCAGTGAGTCAGGGCGGAAAGAGACCCAGTACTTC.

This clonotype occurred many times. This chain joins TRBV20-1 and TRBJ2-5; 8 bases fit TRBD2. The CDR3 extends over 16 amino acids. Germline values: CDR1 DFQATT, CDR2 SNEGSKA (reference sequence). With V trimmed by 0 bases and J by 5 bases, 11 bases remained unmatched. The CDR3: CSARDSASGSLETQYF. CDR3 nucleotide sequence: TGCAGTGCTAGAGATTCGGCGAGCGGGAGCTTGGAGACCCAGTACTTC.

The sample holds a few counts of this clonotype. This sequence joins TRBV14 and TRBJ2-6, with D possibly TRBD2 on 6 matching bases. V was pared by 2 bases and J by 4 bases, with 12 bases between. The CDR3 has 16 amino acids. CDR1 and CDR2 (germline): SGHDN, FVKESK. CDR3 loop: CASSQSGWRGANVLTF. CDR3 DNA: TGTGCCAGCAGCCAAAGCGGGTGGAGGGGGGCCAACGTCCTGACTTTC. Complete variable domain (other parts from reference TRBV14 and TRBJ2-6): EAGVTQFPSHSVIEKGQTVTLRCDPISGHDNLYWYRRVMGKEIKFLLHFVKESKQDESGMPNNRFLAERTGGTYSTLKVQPAELEDSGVYFCASSQSGWRGANVLTFGAGSRLTVL.

Only a few counts were recorded for this clonotype. The chain uses TRBV24-1 and TRBJ2-4; 10 bases are a match to TRBD1. The length of the CDR3 is 17 residues. Trimming at V came to 3 bases and at J to 2 bases, leaving 6 bases not matched to a gene. Germline loops: CDR1 KGHDR, CDR2 SFDVKD. The CDR3 region is CATSDARDRGTKNIQYF. Written as DNA, the CDR3 is TGTGCCACCAGTGATGCCAGGGACAGGGGAACCAAAAACATTCAGTACTTC.